What follows are 30 T cell receptor beta chains derived from one specimen sequenced in a study of T cells in Graves' hyperthyroidism and ophthalmopathy. It was RNA transcripts that yielded the amplified TCR beta CDR3 regions. Using the HTBI primer set, a first-round RT-PCR was run on the TCR CDR3. TCRdb itself ran the multiplex PCR reads through MiXCR, one entry per CDR3 protein. The sample contains approximately 700,000 distinct CDR3 sequences, 16% of which appear only once. Sequenced: blood. These receptors all come from a man aged 18 to 30 with Graves' hyperthyroidism.

This clonotype came up many times. The chain employs TRBV20-1 and TRBJ2-3; TRBD1 is a possible D gene (5 bases). The CDR3 length is 16 residues. Germline-derived CDR1 and CDR2 are DFQATT and SNEGSKA (reference sequence). V was pared by 3 bases and J by 0 bases, with 16 bases between. DNA for the CDR3: TGCAGTGCTAGTCCCCAACAGGTGAAGAGCACAGATACGCAGTATTTT. It codes for CSASPQQVKSTDTQYF.

This clonotype occurred a few times. The chain uses TRBV5-1 and TRBJ1-5; unclear D gene. The length of the CDR3 is 12 residues. V was pared by 0 bases and J by 10 bases, with 8 bases between. CDR1 is SGHRS, CDR2 YFSETQ, per germline. The DNA of the CDR3 is TGCGCCAGCAGCTTGGGACGCGTACCCCAGCATTTT. Translation: CASSLGRVPQHF.

This chain joins TRBV29-1 and TRBJ1-1; D perhaps matches TRBD1 (6 bases). This CDR3 has 14 residues. V was trimmed by 3 bases and J by 1 base, leaving 12 bases between them. Looked up from germline, CDR1 is SQVTM and CDR2 is ANQGSEA. The CDR3 DNA sequence: TGCAGCGTTGAGAACAGGGACGGGAACACTGAAGCTTTCTTT. Its protein product is CSVENRDGNTEAFF.

The chain uses TRBV5-1 and TRBJ2-7; D tentatively reads TRBD1 or TRBD2 (5 bases each). With 4 bases removed from V and 0 bases from J, the gap between germline ends came to 14 bases. Germline values: CDR1 SGHRS, CDR2 YFSETQ. The CDR3 has 15 residues. CDR3: CASSPDGTSSYEQYF. Here the CDR3 DNA reads TGCGCCAGCAGCCCGGACGGGACCAGCTCCTACGAGCAGTACTTC.

This clonotype was detected only a few times. An end of the junction does not agree with germline; a read error may underlie this. The chain links TRBV7-7 to TRBJ2-1; no definite D call. From germline, CDR1 is SSHAT and CDR2 FNYEAQ (reference sequence). This CDR3 contains 13 residues. The CDR3 DNA reads TGTGCTAGCAGCTTACGGCGGAACGGTGAGCAGTTCTTC. Translation: CASSLRRNGEQFF. The full variable domain, rest sourced from reference TRBV7-7 and TRBJ2-1, is GAGVSQSPRYKVTKRGQDVTLRCDPISSHATLYWYQQALGQGPEFLTYFNYEAQPDKSGLPSDRFSAERPEGSISTLTIQRTEQRDSAMYRCASSLRRNGEQFFGPGTRLTVL.

The table lists this clonotype with a few counts. This chain links TRBV24-1 with TRBJ2-3; no clear D gene. V lost 3 bases and J lost 7, with 13 bases in between. The germline gives CDR1 KGHDR, CDR2 SFDVKD. CDR3 length: 14 amino acids. In DNA, the CDR3 is TGTGCCACCAGTGATCCGGGCCCCCAGAATACGCAGTATTTT. This encodes CATSDPGPQNTQYF.

The chain links TRBV5-5 to TRBJ2-1; D remains unclear. The length of the CDR3 is 14 residues. CDR1 SGHKS and CDR2 YYEKEE come from the germline V gene (reference sequence). V dropped 5 bases and J dropped 6 bases, with 15 bases sitting between them. The CDR3 sequence is CASSPVTHPNEQFF. In nucleotides, the CDR3 is TGTGCCAGCAGTCCTGTGACCCACCCCAATGAGCAGTTCTTC. The full variable domain, rest sourced from reference TRBV5-5 and TRBJ2-1, is DAGVTQSPTHLIKTRGQQVTLRCSPISGHKSVSWYQQVLGQGPQFIFQYYEKEERGRGNFPDRFSARQFPNYSSELNVNALLLGDSALYLCASSPVTHPNEQFFGPGTRLTVL.

There are many counts of this clonotype. This chain uses TRBV28 with TRBJ1-5; 9 bases map to TRBD1. The CDR3 contains 14 residues. V was clipped by 6 bases and J by 5 bases; unmatched bases: 5. Germline loops: CDR1 MDHEN, CDR2 SYDVKM. The CDR3 loop is CASRETGGDQPQHF. The CDR3 DNA is TGTGCCAGCAGGGAGACAGGGGGAGATCAGCCCCAGCATTTT. The full variable domain, its missing parts supplied by reference TRBV28 and TRBJ1-5, is DVKVTQSSRYLVKRTGEKVFLECVQDMDHENMFWYRQDPGLGLRLIYFSYDVKMKEKGDIPEGYSVSREKKERFSLILESASTNQTSMYLCASRETGGDQPQHFGDGTRLSIL.

In nucleotides, the CDR3 is TGTGCCAGCAGCTTAGAGGCAGGGTATAATTCACCCCTCCACTTT. Translation gives CASSLEAGYNSPLHF. V and J are TRBV11-2 and TRBJ1-6; tentatively, D is TRBD1 (5 bases). CDR3 length equals 15 residues. Germline CDR1 is SGHAT and CDR2 is FQNNGV. V was trimmed by 0 bases and J by 4 bases, leaving 7 bases between them. Supplemented by reference TRBV11-2 and TRBJ1-6, the full variable domain reads EAGVAQSPRYKIIEKRQSVAFWCNPISGHATLYWYQQILGQGPKLLIQFQNNGVVDDSQLPKDRFSAERLKGVDSTLKIQPAKLEDSAVYLCASSLEAGYNSPLHFGNGTRLTVT.

This clonotype occurred many times. The rearrangement uses TRBV7-2 and TRBJ1-1; D is ambiguous. V was pared by 5 bases and J by 7 bases, with 5 bases between. This CDR3 is 10 amino acids long. Germline V gene sequence: CDR1 SGHTA, CDR2 FQGNSA. CDR3 in amino acids: CASSVSEAFF. As DNA, the CDR3 is TGTGCCAGCAGCGTTAGTGAAGCTTTCTTT.

This clonotype showed up many times. The J gene is TRBJ2-3, the V gene TRBV28; no clear D gene. Trimming took off 2 bases at V and 2 bases at J, with 14 bases between the two ends. Germline CDR1 reads MDHEN; CDR2 reads SYDVKM. There are 16 residues in the CDR3. In DNA, the CDR3 is TGTGCCAGCAGTTTAGTCCGAGTTAGGGCCACAGATACGCAGTATTTT. Its translation: CASSLVRVRATDTQYF.

This clonotype was seen more than once but under ten times. V is TRBV27 and J is TRBJ2-5; no definite D call. Germline V gene lookup returns CDR1 MNHEY and CDR2 SMNVEV (reference sequence). This CDR3 contains 13 residues. Trimming removed 1 base at V and 4 bases at J, with 7 bases between. The chain's CDR3 is CASSLFVGETQYF. In nucleotides, the CDR3 is TGTGCCAGCAGTTTATTTGTAGGAGAGACCCAGTACTTC.

This clonotype occurred a few times. V is TRBV6-1 and J is TRBJ2-7; tentative D call: TRBD1 (6 bases). The CDR3 has 13 residues. The V gene lost 8 bases and the J gene lost 4 bases, with 15 bases spanning the gap. CDR1 is MNHNS and CDR2 is SASEGT in the germline V gene. The CDR3 protein is CASVALTGYEQYF. In DNA, the CDR3 is TGTGCCAGCGTGGCATTGACAGGATACGAGCAGTACTTC.

The rearrangement links TRBV11-3 to TRBJ2-2; weak D call: TRBD2 (5 bases). Trimming removed 5 bases at V and 3 bases at J, with 10 bases between. The CDR3 extends over 14 amino acids. Germline V gives CDR1 SGHNT, CDR2 YENEEA. CDR3 in amino acids: CASSPEDYTGELFF. CDR3 nucleotide sequence: TGTGCCAGCAGCCCGGAGGATTACACCGGGGAGCTGTTTTTT.

This clonotype was observed many times. The chain links TRBV12-3 or TRBV12-4 to TRBJ2-3; D is uncertain. Trimming stripped 3 bases from V and 4 bases from J, with 8 bases between. CDR3 length: 13 amino acids. CDR3 nucleotide sequence: TGTGCCAGCAGTTTTCTGGGTTCAGATACGCAGTATTTT. Its translation: CASSFLGSDTQYF.

The chain couples TRBV15 to TRBJ2-5, with D perhaps being TRBD1 or TRBD2 (6 bases each). V lost 3 bases to trimming and J lost 4 bases, with 15 bases between them. Looked up from germline, CDR1 is LNHNV and CDR2 is YYDKDF (reference sequence). The CDR3 consists of 15 residues. The CDR3 DNA is TGTGCCACCAGCAGGACAGGAGGGGCCCCAGAGACCCAGTACTTC. Its translation: CATSRTGGAPETQYF.

The chain links TRBV4-1 to TRBJ1-2; D uncertain. CDR1 MGHRA and CDR2 YSYEKL come from the germline V gene. This CDR3 is built from 14 residues. V lost 0 bases and J lost 6, with 11 bases in between. The CDR3 reads CASSQETTDDGYTF. The CDR3 coding sequence is TGCGCCAGCAGCCAAGAAACAACAGACGATGGCTACACCTTC.

This clonotype was detected a few times. The chain joins TRBV30 to TRBJ2-3, with 7 bases that match TRBD2. Germline loops: CDR1 GTSNPN, CDR2 SVGIG (reference sequence). V trimming: 0 bases; J trimming: 4 bases; junction bases outside the gene matches: 7. The length of the CDR3 is 15 residues. CDR3 bases: TGTGCCTGGAGTGTGGTCGGGGAGGGTCCAGATACGCAGTATTTT. Protein product: CAWSVVGEGPDTQYF.

This clonotype has more than one count but fewer than ten. The chain combines TRBV7-9 with TRBJ2-7, with TRBD1 identical over 9 bases. CDR3 length: 17 residues. Germline V gives CDR1 SEHNR, CDR2 FQNEAQ (reference sequence). V dropped 5 bases and J dropped 0; count of bases not matched to a gene: 11. In DNA form, the CDR3 reads TGTGCCAGCAGCCCTATTTACCGGGACAGGGCCTCCTACGAGCAGTACTTC. Amino acids: CASSPIYRDRASYEQYF.

The gene calls are TRBV19 and TRBJ1-3; D perhaps matches TRBD1 (6 bases). The CDR3 sequence is 16 residues long. The germline V gene encodes CDR1 LNHDA and CDR2 SQIVND (reference sequence). V gave up 6 bases and J gave up 0 bases, with 15 bases separating them. CDR3 sequence reads: CASRGAGRGSGNTIYF. The DNA for the CDR3 is TGTGCCAGTAGGGGGGCGGGTCGTGGCTCTGGAAACACCATATATTTT.

The chain joins TRBV6-2 or TRBV6-3 to TRBJ2-7; D remains unclear. The end of the DNA fits TRBJ2-1 better, so the J call may be wrong. Germline V gene data show CDR1 as MNHEY and CDR2 as SVGEGT. This CDR3 has 11 amino acids. The CDR3 DNA reads TGTGCCAGCAGTTACTTTTACGAGCAGTTCTTC. Its protein product is CASSYFYEQFF.

This chain connects TRBV5-1 to TRBJ2-1; tentatively, D is TRBD2 (5 bases). The CDR3 is 14 amino acids. V dropped 0 bases and J dropped 5 bases, with 9 bases sitting between them. Germline V gene data show CDR1 as SGHRS and CDR2 as YFSETQ. CDR3 DNA: TGCGCCAGCAGCTTGGTAGACTACGACAATGAGCAGTTCTTC. It is translated as CASSLVDYDNEQFF.

CDR3: CASSFTADQETQYF. DNA of the CDR3: TGTGCCAGCAGCTTCACAGCGGACCAAGAGACCCAGTACTTC. The rearrangement joins TRBV13 to TRBJ2-5; D perhaps matches TRBD2 (5 bases). Trimming pared 3 bases from V and 0 bases from J, leaving 8 bases between. Germline V CDR1 and CDR2: PRHDT, FYEKMQ (reference sequence). This CDR3 comprises 14 residues.

This chain uses TRBV11-3 with TRBJ2-1, with 7 bases fitting TRBD2. V lost 2 bases to trimming and J lost 9 bases; unmatched junction nucleotides: 10. Germline lookup yields CDR1 SGHNT and CDR2 YENEEA. This CDR3 contains 15 residues. The CDR3 nucleotides are TGTGCCAGCAGCTTATTGGGGGGGAAATCTGGTGAGCAGTTCTTC. The encoded protein is CASSLLGGKSGEQFF.

The chain couples TRBV20-1 to TRBJ1-2; D may be TRBD1 (5 bases). The CDR3 runs 13 residues. Trimming pared 0 bases from V and 8 bases from J, leaving 13 bases between. Germline loops: CDR1 DFQATT, CDR2 SNEGSKA (reference sequence). Written as DNA, the CDR3 is TGCAGTGCTAGAGATCGGCTCGGGGACGGCTACACCTTC. The encoded protein is CSARDRLGDGYTF.

The chain links TRBV6-1 to TRBJ2-1; 10 positions match TRBD2. The length of the CDR3 is 16 residues. The germline V gene encodes CDR1 MNHNS and CDR2 SASEGT. The ends lost 6 bases at V and 4 bases at J; junction bases unmatched: 9. Here the CDR3 reads CASRLLAGVMYNEQFF. CDR3 nucleotides: TGTGCCAGCAGGCTTCTAGCGGGAGTCATGTACAATGAGCAGTTCTTC.

A note on this clonotype: Since a much larger clone is just one base distant, this may be a read error. This chain uses TRBV2 with TRBJ2-2; 13 positions match TRBD2. The length of the CDR3 is 16 residues. Trimming took 7 bases from V and 4 from J; bases not matched to a gene: 6. The germline gives CDR1 SNHLY, CDR2 FYNNEI. For the CDR3, the DNA is TGTGCCAGCAATTGGACTAGCGGGAGAGGCACCGGGGAGCTGTTTTTT. Residues: CASNWTSGRGTGELFF.

This clonotype was seen more than once but under ten times. This chain joins TRBV7-8 and TRBJ1-1, with D possibly TRBD1 on 6 matching bases. The CDR3 runs to 16 residues. V dropped 5 bases and J dropped 0 bases, with 16 bases sitting between them. Germline CDR1 SGHVS, CDR2 FQNEAQ. The CDR3 DNA reads as TGTGCCAGCAGCACCCGGGGGGCAAAGATGAACACTGAAGCTTTCTTT. It codes for CASSTRGAKMNTEAFF.

The rearrangement uses TRBV9 and TRBJ1-2, with D unresolved. Germline V lookup: CDR1 SGDLS, CDR2 YYNGEE. This CDR3 has 14 residues. V shed 6 bases and J shed 5 bases, with 17 bases lying between them. The CDR3 here is CASTPQRPFYGYTF. The CDR3 nucleotides are TGTGCCAGCACGCCCCAACGGCCTTTTTATGGCTACACCTTC.

CDR3 sequence (DNA): TGCAGTTTCGGGGGGGGCAACACTGAAGCTTTCTTT. Translating gives CSFGGGNTEAFF. The V call is TRBV20-1, the J call TRBJ1-1; D perhaps matches TRBD1 (6 bases). This CDR3 comprises 12 residues. With 8 bases removed from V and 2 bases from J, the gap between germline ends came to 12 bases. CDR1 and CDR2 (germline): DFQATT, SNEGSKA (reference sequence).